Below, 23 T cell receptor beta chains from the same sample are listed, as sequenced in a study of T cells after yellow fever vaccination. Each CDR3 protein is one row after TCRdb ran MiXCR on the 5' RACE reads. This table has hundreds of thousands of distinct CDR3 sequences, roughly 14% appearing once. The specimen comprised PBMCs, sampled on the day of the yellow fever booster vaccination. All receptors derive from a man aged 30-40 years who received the YFV17D yellow fever vaccine.

This clonotype was counted between two and nine times. The genes are TRBV7-6 and TRBJ2-7; the D gene is possibly TRBD1 (5 bases). The germline V and J ends were trimmed by 2 bases and 3 bases, with 11 bases remaining between them. The CDR3 is 14 residues long. Germline V gene sequence: CDR1 SGHVS, CDR2 FNYEAQ. The DNA of the CDR3 is TGTGCCAGCAGCTTAAAGGGGTCCTACTACGAGCAGTACTTC. Translated, it gives CASSLKGSYYEQYF.

The chain employs TRBV15 and TRBJ2-7; D is unresolved. Per the germline V gene, CDR1 is LNHNV and CDR2 is YYDKDF (reference sequence). V lost 0 bases and J 6 bases, leaving 12 bases between the germline ends. This CDR3 region has 14 residues. CDR3 loop: CATSRDRRLSEQYF. The CDR3 region has the DNA TGTGCCACCAGCAGAGATCGTAGACTTTCCGAGCAGTACTTC. Filled out from reference TRBV15 and TRBJ2-7, the complete variable domain reads DAMVIQNPRYQVTQFGKPVTLSCSQTLNHNVMYWYQQKSSQAPKLLFHYYDKDFNNEADTPDNFQSRRPNTSFCFLDIRSPGLGDTAMYLCATSRDRRLSEQYFGPGTRLTVT.

This clonotype came up a few times. The rearrangement uses TRBV7-2 and TRBJ2-3, with 7 bases matching TRBD1. J lost 5 bases, V lost 5 bases, and 7 bases had no gene match. Germline assignment: CDR1 SGHTA and CDR2 FQGNSA. There are 14 residues in the CDR3. CDR3: CASSRKGAEDTQYF. DNA of the CDR3: TGTGCCAGCAGCCGCAAGGGGGCGGAAGATACGCAGTATTTT.

The chain is built from TRBV5-1 and TRBJ2-7; TRBD2 matches 12 bases. The CDR3 extends over 15 amino acids. CDR1 SGHRS and CDR2 YFSETQ come from the germline V gene. V lost 5 bases to trimming and J lost 3 bases; unmatched junction nucleotides: 6. The CDR3 region is CASRLTSGRYYEQYF. DNA for the CDR3: TGCGCCAGCAGGCTGACTAGCGGGAGATACTACGAGCAGTACTTC.

This clonotype was recorded a few times. V gene TRBV7-6 combines with J gene TRBJ2-3; possible D gene TRBD1, 6 bases. Germline V gene data show CDR1 as SGHVS and CDR2 as FNYEAQ. The CDR3 runs 15 residues. The V gene lost 3 bases and the J gene lost 9 bases, with 19 bases spanning the gap. CDR3 sequence: CASSFFQGPADTQYF. The CDR3 coding sequence is TGTGCCAGCAGCTTCTTCCAGGGGCCCGCGGACACGCAGTATTTT. The whole variable domain, filled in from reference TRBV7-6 and TRBJ2-3, reads GAGVSQSPRYKVTKRGQDVALRCDPISGHVSLYWYRQALGQGPEFLTYFNYEAQQDKSGLPNDRFSAERPEGSISTLTIQRTEQRDSAMYRCASSFFQGPADTQYFGPGTRLTVL.

This clonotype was observed a few times. This sequence joins TRBV12-3 or TRBV12-4 and TRBJ2-7, with 7 positions matching TRBD2. The V segment lost 11 bases and the J segment 2 bases; nucleotides outside the gene matches: 9. The CDR3 is 13 amino acids. The CDR3 sequence: CASAGEKAYEQYF. DNA for the CDR3: TGTGCCTCCGCGGGGGAAAAGGCCTACGAGCAGTACTTC.

This clonotype was counted a few times. This chain links TRBV20-1 with TRBJ2-2; the D gene is possibly TRBD2 (6 bases). The V end lost 5 bases, the J end lost 3 bases, and 10 bases lay between the germline ends. The CDR3 is 13 amino acids. The V gene's germline CDR1 is DFQATT and CDR2 SNEGSKA (reference sequence). The CDR3 sequence is CSAYKRDTGELFF. CDR3 DNA: TGCAGTGCTTATAAGCGGGACACCGGGGAGCTGTTTTTT.

The V gene is TRBV12-3 or TRBV12-4, the J gene TRBJ2-7; D is perhaps TRBD1 (5 bases). V lost 7 bases and J 2 bases, leaving 18 bases between the germline ends. This CDR3 comprises 15 residues. The CDR3 nucleotides read TGTGCCAGCAACCTCACAGGACAAGCCGCCTACGAGCAGTACTTC. Protein: CASNLTGQAAYEQYF.

The chain combines TRBV5-1 with TRBJ2-3; D assignment may be TRBD1 or TRBD2 (5 bases each). CDR1 is SGHRS, CDR2 YFSETQ, per germline. The V end lost 6 bases, the J end lost 4 bases, and 15 bases lay between the germline ends. The CDR3 runs to 14 residues. CDR3 amino acids: CASNPRGDSDTQYF. The CDR3 coding sequence is TGCGCCAGCAACCCAAGAGGGGATTCAGATACGCAGTATTTT.

This rearrangement joins TRBV5-8 to TRBJ2-5; unclear D gene. The V gene's germline CDR1 is SGHTS and CDR2 YDEGEE. CDR3 length equals 16 residues. V was cut by 2 bases and J by 5 bases, with 19 bases left in between. The CDR3 bases are TGTGCCAGCAGCTTAATCGGTCAGGCTCTTCGGGAGACCCAGTACTTC. Its translation: CASSLIGQALRETQYF.

The gene calls are TRBV28 and TRBJ2-3; 11 nucleotides align to TRBD2. The CDR3 is made up of 18 amino acids. The trim removed 6 bases at V and 2 bases at J, leaving 13 bases unmatched. The V gene's germline CDR1 is MDHEN and CDR2 SYDVKM. The CDR3 region is CASSWGGTSGSVTDTQYF. The CDR3 DNA sequence: TGTGCCAGCAGCTGGGGGGGAACTAGCGGGAGTGTCACAGATACGCAGTATTTT.

V gene TRBV5-1 combines with J gene TRBJ2-1, with 7 nucleotides matching TRBD2. Trimming at V came to 3 bases and at J to 3 bases, leaving 9 bases not matched to a gene. From germline, CDR1 is SGHRS and CDR2 YFSETQ. This CDR3 has 16 amino acids. CDR3 residues: CASSSTGTTGYNEQFF. For the CDR3, the DNA is TGCGCCAGCAGCTCTACCGGGACTACCGGCTACAATGAGCAGTTCTTC.

The rearrangement links TRBV5-6 to TRBJ2-3; no definite D call. The closer fit of TRBJ1-5 to the DNA end suggests the J call may be wrong. Germline lookup yields CDR1 SGHDT and CDR2 YYEEEE. The CDR3 is 14 residues long. CDR3 DNA: TGTGCCAGCAGCCAGACTGGGAACACAGATACGCAGCATTTT. Its translation is CASSQTGNTDTQHF.

V is TRBV9 and J is TRBJ2-1; 9 positions agree with TRBD2. This CDR3 has 16 amino acids. Germline values: CDR1 SGDLS, CDR2 YYNGEE. The V segment lost 0 bases and the J segment 3 bases; nucleotides outside the gene matches: 4. Here the CDR3 DNA reads TGTGCCAGCAGCGTAGTGGGACTAGCAGTCTACAATGAGCAGTTCTTC. Translating it yields CASSVVGLAVYNEQFF.

The chain employs TRBV7-2 and TRBJ2-7, with 8 bases that match TRBD2. The CDR3 spans 14 residues. J lost 4 bases, V lost 2 bases, and 4 bases had no gene match. The V gene's germline CDR1 is SGHTA and CDR2 FQGNSA. The CDR3 DNA sequence: TGTGCCAGCAGCTTAAGCGGGAGCGAGTACGAGCAGTACTTC. Translating it yields CASSLSGSEYEQYF.

The V and J genes are TRBV29-1 and TRBJ2-1; possible D gene TRBD2, 6 bases. V dropped 6 bases and J dropped 5 bases, with 26 bases sitting between them. The CDR3 spans 17 residues. The germline V gene encodes CDR1 SQVTM and CDR2 ANQGSEA. CDR3: CSVNSVMRGLTHNEQFF. As DNA, the CDR3 is TGCAGCGTCAACTCCGTTATGCGGGGCCTCACACACAATGAGCAGTTCTTC.

The chain carries TRBV6-5 and TRBJ2-1; D is possibly TRBD2 (6 bases). Trimming took off 2 bases at V and 6 bases at J, with 11 bases between the two ends. Germline V gene lookup returns CDR1 MNHEY and CDR2 SVGAGI. The CDR3 loop spans 14 amino acids. The CDR3 sequence is CASSYRGGTNEQFF. The CDR3 nucleotides are TGTGCCAGCAGTTACAGGGGAGGTACCAATGAGCAGTTCTTC.

This clonotype came up a few times. The chain joins TRBV20-1 to TRBJ2-2, with D uncertain. V was trimmed by 3 bases and J by 1 base, leaving 6 bases between them. Germline V CDR1 and CDR2: DFQATT, SNEGSKA (reference sequence). The CDR3 loop spans 13 amino acids. The CDR3 here is CSASPGNTGELFF. The DNA for the CDR3 is TGCAGTGCTAGTCCTGGGAACACCGGGGAGCTGTTTTTT.

This clonotype appeared a few times. The rearrangement links TRBV28 to TRBJ1-4; no reliable D call. In germline, CDR1 is MDHEN, CDR2 SYDVKM. The ends were cut back, 5 bases at V and 8 bases at J, with 15 bases in the middle. The CDR3 has 14 amino acids. CDR3 DNA: TGTGCCAGCAGTCCACTCTCGAAACGGGAAAAACTGTTTTTT. Amino acids: CASSPLSKREKLFF.

The rearrangement links TRBV5-1 to TRBJ2-1, with TRBD2 identical over 11 bases. Germline CDR1 is SGHRS and CDR2 is YFSETQ. The CDR3 runs 19 residues. J was trimmed by 6 bases and V by 3 bases; bases with no gene match: 17. CDR3 sequence reads: CASSSSSGRASRWGNEQFF. The CDR3 region has the DNA TGCGCCAGCAGCTCTAGTAGCGGGAGGGCCTCCCGTTGGGGCAATGAGCAGTTCTTC.

This clonotype was seen many times. This chain's CDR3 is CASSQYSNQPQHF. The DNA for the CDR3 is TGTGCCAGCAGTCAGTATAGCAATCAGCCCCAGCATTTT. The chain carries TRBV12-3 or TRBV12-4 and TRBJ1-5; D gene ambiguous. This CDR3 region has 13 residues. V shed 5 bases and J shed 0 bases, with 5 bases lying between them.

The rearrangement joins TRBV7-2 to TRBJ2-7, with a possible D match to TRBD2 (5 bases). V was cut by 1 base and J by 7 bases, with 17 bases left in between. Germline V gene data show CDR1 as SGHTA and CDR2 as FQGNSA. The CDR3 consists of 15 residues. CDR3 protein: CASSLVEAMVLEQYF. DNA of the CDR3: TGTGCCAGCAGCTTAGTGGAGGCCATGGTGTTAGAGCAGTACTTC.

This clonotype was found a few times. The chain links TRBV6-2 or TRBV6-3 to TRBJ2-1, with 12 bases fitting TRBD2. The CDR3 totals 13 residues. Germline V lookup: CDR1 MNHEY, CDR2 SVGEGT. The V and J ends lost 8 bases and 9 bases, in that order; junction bases with no gene match: 5. This CDR3 is CASRKTSGGEQFF. The DNA of the CDR3 is TGTGCCAGCCGGAAGACTAGCGGGGGTGAGCAGTTCTTC.